Below, 12 T cell receptor beta chains from the same sample are listed, as sequenced in a study of T cell responses to AZD1222 COVID-19 vaccine. Assay used: immunoSEQ multiplex PCR; TCRdb lists only in-frame clones, some missing. The repertoire includes over 150,000 clones, around nine tenths of them detected once, and under 14% sits in the top ten. The material sequenced was peripheral blood, taken 28 days after the second AZD1222 dose. The receptors were sampled from an adult who received the AZD1222 COVID-19 vaccine.

The chain recombines TRBV7-9 with TRBJ1-5; D unclear. The V and J ends lost 5 bases and 0 bases respectively, with 14 bases between them. The CDR3 runs 16 residues. Germline V CDR1 and CDR2: SEHNR, FQNEAQ (reference sequence). CDR3 protein: CASSPAGQVSNQPQHF. For the CDR3, the DNA is TGTGCCAGCAGCCCCGCCGGGCAGGTTAGCAATCAGCCCCAGCATTTT.

The chain carries TRBV11-2 and TRBJ2-7; no clear D. CDR1 SGHAT and CDR2 FQNNGV come from the germline V gene. The CDR3 runs to 13 residues. Trimming left V 4 bases short and J 6 bases short, with 13 bases between. The DNA of the CDR3 is TGTGCCAGCAGCTCCGTCAAGGCCCTCGAGCAGTACTTC. Residues: CASSSVKALEQYF.

The chain couples TRBV11-1 to TRBJ2-7; TRBD1 matches at 9 bases. Unmatched junction bases numbered 5, after V lost 3 bases and J lost 5 bases. The CDR3 covers 14 residues. Germline lookup yields CDR1 SGHAT and CDR2 FQDESV (reference sequence). CDR3 sequence reads: CASSFDRGLDEQYF. The CDR3 DNA reads as TGTGCCAGCAGCTTCGACAGGGGGTTGGACGAGCAGTACTTC. The complete variable domain, with remaining parts taken from reference TRBV11-1 and TRBJ2-7, reads EAEVAQSPRYKITEKSQAVAFWCDPISGHATLYWYRQILGQGPELLVQFQDESVVDDSQLPKDRFSAERLKGVDSTLKIQPAELGDSAMYLCASSFDRGLDEQYFGPGTRLTVT.

The chain is built from TRBV19 and TRBJ2-7; no firm D call. V was clipped by 5 bases and J by 9 bases, with 17 bases between them. Germline V lookup: CDR1 LNHDA, CDR2 SQIVND (reference sequence). This CDR3 has 13 amino acids. The CDR3: CASSVSRAGSQYF. Here the CDR3 DNA reads TGTGCCAGTAGTGTGTCGCGCGCTGGTTCGCAGTACTTC.

The rearrangement joins TRBV7-3 to TRBJ1-1; D not resolved. The CDR3 has 15 residues. Germline V gene data show CDR1 as SGHTA and CDR2 as FQGTGA. V was trimmed by 8 bases and J by 2 bases, leaving 18 bases between them. CDR3 coding DNA: TGTGCCAGCTCGCTACTTCCGCCACCCAACACTGAAGCTTTCTTT. Protein product: CASSLLPPPNTEAFF.

CDR3: CASSFRRDTEAFF. DNA of the CDR3: TGTGCCAGCAGCTTCAGGAGGGACACTGAAGCTTTCTTT. This rearrangement joins TRBV7-3 to TRBJ1-1; D unclear. The CDR3 has 13 amino acids. Germline lookup yields CDR1 SGHTA and CDR2 FQGTGA. Trimming removed 3 bases from V and 3 bases from J, with 8 bases in between.

This clone showed up just once. CDR3 in amino acids: CATSRGDRGDTIYF. The CDR3 DNA sequence: TGTGCCACCAGCAGAGGGGACAGGGGAGACACCATATATTTT. This chain uses TRBV15 with TRBJ1-3; 10 bases fit TRBD1. The CDR3 totals 14 residues. Germline CDR1 LNHNV, CDR2 YYDKDF (reference sequence). The V and J ends lost 1 base and 8 bases, in that order; junction bases with no gene match: 2.

The chain couples TRBV5-6 to TRBJ2-5; D might be TRBD2 (5 bases). This CDR3 is 13 amino acids long. Looked up from germline, CDR1 is SGHDT and CDR2 is YYEEEE. Trimming cost V 0 bases and J 4 bases, with 7 bases left between them. CDR3 sequence reads: CASSLVRGETQYF. Written as DNA, the CDR3 is TGTGCCAGCAGCTTGGTACGGGGAGAGACCCAGTACTTC.

This clone was seen just once. V is TRBV7-9 and J is TRBJ2-7; 8 nucleotides match TRBD1. The CDR3 sequence is 14 residues long. The ends lost 0 bases at V and 3 bases at J; junction bases unmatched: 1. CDR1 and CDR2 from the germline V gene are SEHNR and FQNEAQ (reference sequence). In DNA, the CDR3 is TGTGCCAGCAGCTTAGCGGACAGGGACTACGAGCAGTACTTC. Amino acid sequence: CASSLADRDYEQYF.

CDR3 nucleotides: TGTGCCATCAGTGAGAGCGGGGGAGAAGAGACCCAGTACTTC. Its translation: CAISESGGEETQYF. The chain has TRBV10-3 and TRBJ2-5, with 8 bases aligning to TRBD2. Trimming removed 2 bases from V and 3 bases from J; junction bases left unmatched: 2. The germline V gene encodes CDR1 ENHRY and CDR2 SYGVKD. This CDR3 has 14 amino acids.

This clone was found once. V usage is TRBV3-1 (or the pseudogene TRBV3-2) and J usage is TRBJ1-2; 7 bases are shared with TRBD1. Germline loops: CDR1 LGHDT, CDR2 YNNKEL (reference sequence). V lost 4 bases to trimming and J lost 4 bases; unmatched junction nucleotides: 9. This CDR3 comprises 15 residues. The CDR3 here is CASSLGTADSYGYTF. DNA of the CDR3: TGTGCCAGCAGCCTCGGGACAGCCGATTCCTATGGCTACACCTTC.

The J gene is TRBJ1-2, the V gene TRBV7-2; 7 positions match TRBD1. Trimming cost V 6 bases and J 5 bases; bases outside gene matches: 6. Germline lookup yields CDR1 SGHTA and CDR2 FQGNSA. The CDR3 spans 13 residues. Here the CDR3 DNA reads TGTGCCAGCAGTGGACAGGAGGGGTATGGCTACACCTTC. Protein sequence: CASSGQEGYGYTF.